Sequencing of this T cell receptor beta chain was carried out in a study of shared clonotypes between healthy human individuals. TCRdb's copy holds only in-frame clones and misses some; the assay was immunoSEQ multiplex PCR. The table shows roughly 2,000,000 clones, with over 85% occurring only once. CDR3 length: 14 amino acids. Concerning this clone: The antigen remains unidentified.

Notes on the study in general: Depth of sequencing was expected to influence donor clonotype sharing.

CD45RO-negative, CCR7-positively selected cells formed the naive CD8 fraction, excluding terminally differentiated effector memory CD45RA+ cells. This clonotype originated in a man aged 18 to 30 in good health. Some clones in this sample may be carry-over from other donors' samples. Sequenced: naive CD8+ T cells from PBMCs. This chain links TRBV12-2 with TRBJ2-1; the table's TRBD2 call for D was not verified on the DNA. TRBV12-2 is reported as a pseudogene. The CDR3 reads CASRLAPAYNEQFF. CDR3 sequence (DNA): TGTGCAAGTCGCTTAGCGCCAGCGTACAATGAGCAGTTCTTC.